The 2 T cell receptor beta chains below were found in one sample sequenced in a study of CD8+ T cells in alopecia areata. Sample treatment: oral pan-JAK inhibitor, 5-10 mg twice daily. Extraction and reverse transcription of RNA yielded cDNA as the sequencing template. The assay was immunoSEQ multiplex PCR, and TCRdb's table has in-frame clones only and misses some. Here the sample spans 190,000 or so clones, 58% being singletons. This material consisted of CD8+ T cells sorted from blood, taken at week 24, from a patient treated with tofacitinib. These receptors originate from a human donor with alopecia areata.

The chain employs TRBV4-1 and TRBJ2-1, with TRBD1 matching over 9 bases. The junction had 10 bases not matched to a gene; V was cut back by 5 bases and J by 8 bases. Germline lookup yields CDR1 MGHRA and CDR2 YSYEKL. CDR3 length: 15 amino acids. CDR3 in amino acids: CASSNRDRVMDEQFF. The CDR3 bases are TGCGCCAGCAGCAACCGGGACAGGGTAATGGATGAGCAGTTCTTC.

The chain has TRBV2 and TRBJ1-3; 7 nucleotides match TRBD1. Germline CDR1 and CDR2: SNHLY and FYNNEI. J was trimmed by 3 bases and V by 8 bases; bases with no gene match: 1. The CDR3 runs 12 residues. The CDR3 reads CASWDSGNTIYF. The CDR3 DNA reads as TGTGCCAGCTGGGACAGTGGAAACACCATATATTTT. The complete variable domain, with remaining parts taken from reference TRBV2 and TRBJ1-3, reads EPEVTQTPSHQVTQMGQEVILRCVPISNHLYFYWYRQILGQKVEFLVSFYNNEISEKSEIFDDQFSVERPDGSNFTLKIRSTKLEDSAMYFCASWDSGNTIYFGEGSWLTVV.